Detailed here is one T cell receptor (beta chain). As processed by the authors: Reference gene primer amplification gave nucleated cell count estimates. Here immunoSEQ multiplex PCR was the method, and the copy in TCRdb shows in-frame clones only, minus some. The V and J calls and clone size come from that table; D and trimming were worked out from the DNA. The sample has some 72,000 clones; more than 75% are singletons. The data stem from a study of blood T cell repertoires in COVID-19. Looking at the study overall: Samples came from the United States, Italy and Spain, spanning acute and convalescent COVID-19. T cells, B-cell-depleted T cells, or PBMCs supplied cDNA or gDNA.

Trimming cost V 5 bases and J 7 bases; bases outside gene matches: 14. The CDR3 loop spans 17 amino acids. Germline lookup yields CDR1 SGHTA and CDR2 FQGNSA. The chain combines TRBV7-2 with TRBJ2-5; 12 bases map to TRBD2. The receptor was derived from a man aged 50-59 years with active or convalescent COVID-19. The sequenced material came from peripheral blood. The CDR3 protein is CASSTRTSGVAKGTQYF. CDR3 coding DNA: TGTGCCAGCAGCACACGGACTAGCGGGGTAGCCAAGGGGACCCAGTACTTC.